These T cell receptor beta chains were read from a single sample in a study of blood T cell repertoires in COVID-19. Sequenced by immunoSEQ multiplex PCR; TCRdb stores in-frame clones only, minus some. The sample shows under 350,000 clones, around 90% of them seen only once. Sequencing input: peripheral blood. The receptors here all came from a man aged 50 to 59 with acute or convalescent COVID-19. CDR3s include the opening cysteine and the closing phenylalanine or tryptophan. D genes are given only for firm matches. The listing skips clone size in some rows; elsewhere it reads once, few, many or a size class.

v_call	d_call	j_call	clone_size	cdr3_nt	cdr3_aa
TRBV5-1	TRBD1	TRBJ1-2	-	TGCGCCAGCAGCTCCGGGACAGGGGTGGATGGCTACACCTTC	CASSSGTGVDGYTF
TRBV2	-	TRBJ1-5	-	TGTGCCAGCAGTGCAGAGGTCAATCAGCCCCAGCATTTT	CASSAEVNQPQHF
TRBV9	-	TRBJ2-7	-	TGTGCCAGCAGCACAGTGGGGAGATACGAGCAGTACTTC	CASSTVGRYEQYF
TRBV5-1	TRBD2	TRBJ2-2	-	TGCGCCAGCAGCCGCTTTAGCGGGGGGATGAACACCGGGGAGCTGTTTTTT	CASSRFSGGMNTGELFF
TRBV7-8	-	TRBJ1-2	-	TGTGCCAGCAGCTTAGCTTACCCCGGGAACGGCAACTATGGCTACACCTTC	CASSLAYPGNGNYGYTF
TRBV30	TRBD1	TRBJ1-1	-	TGTGCCTGGAGCCCCCAGGGGACAGCAAACACTGAAGCTTTCTTT	CAWSPQGTANTEAFF
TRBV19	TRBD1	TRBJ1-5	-	TGTGCCAGTAGTATCGGACAGGGTCGTGGTCAGCCCCAGCATTTT	CASSIGQGRGQPQHF
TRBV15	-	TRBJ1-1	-	TGTGCCACCAGCAGAGAGAGGGGACATGTCTCCGGGACTGAAGCTTTCTTT	CATSRERGHVSGTEAFF
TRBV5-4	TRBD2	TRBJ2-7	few	TGTGCCAGCAGCCCTGGACTAGCGGGGCTATACGAGCAGTACTTC	CASSPGLAGLYEQYF
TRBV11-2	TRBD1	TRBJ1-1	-	TGTGCCAGCAGCCCCGGGACAGGAGATAATGCCGAAGCTTTCTTT	CASSPGTGDNAEAFF
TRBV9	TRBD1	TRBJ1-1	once	TGTGCCAGCAGCACGACAGGGATTAACACTGAAGCTTTCTTT	CASSTTGINTEAFF
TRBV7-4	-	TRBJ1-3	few	TGTGCCAGCAGCCGCACCAGGGGAGCGGTTGGAGGAAACACCATATATTTT	CASSRTRGAVGGNTIYF
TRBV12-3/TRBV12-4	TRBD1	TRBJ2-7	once	TGTGCCAGCAGTTTGACAGGGAAGTACGAGCAGTACTTC	CASSLTGKYEQYF
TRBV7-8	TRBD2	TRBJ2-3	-	TGTGCCAGCAGCAAAAGGACTAGCGGGTTAGATACGCAGTATTTT	CASSKRTSGLDTQYF
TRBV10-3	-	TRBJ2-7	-	TGTGCCATCAGTGAGTCCGGCGGGGGACAATTGCCCGAGCAGTACTTC	CAISESGGGQLPEQYF
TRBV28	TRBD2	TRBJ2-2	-	TGTGCCAGCAGCGGGGGGGGCCGCCTCGCCGGGGAGCTGTTTTTT	CASSGGGRLAGELFF
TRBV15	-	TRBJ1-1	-	TGTGCCACCAGCAGAGATCCACAGGCGAACACTGAAGCTTTCTTT	CATSRDPQANTEAFF
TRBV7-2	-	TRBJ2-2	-	TGTGCCAGCAGCTTGGGATGGGCCAGCGGGCCCGGGGAGCTGTTTTTT	CASSLGWASGPGELFF
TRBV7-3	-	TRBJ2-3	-	TGTGCCAGCAGCTTAGGTGCGGCTAGAGGTACAGATACGCAGTATTTT	CASSLGAARGTDTQYF
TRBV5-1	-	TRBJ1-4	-	TGCGCCAGCAGCTTAACGGACCCAGGCGGGGATGTGGTGAATGAAAAACTGTTTTTT	CASSLTDPGGDVVNEKLFF
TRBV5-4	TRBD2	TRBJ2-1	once	TGTGCCAGCAGCTATAATACAGCGGGGGGGGCTGAGCAGTTCTTC	CASSYNTAGGAEQFF
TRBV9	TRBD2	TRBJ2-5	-	TGTGCCAGCAGCGCGGGGGGGTTACAAGAGACCCAGTACTTC	CASSAGGLQETQYF
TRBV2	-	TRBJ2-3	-	TGTGCCAGCAGTCCCCCTGGCGGGGGCTTCCCAGATACGCAGTATTTT	CASSPPGGGFPDTQYF
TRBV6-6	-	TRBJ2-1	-	TGTGCCGGCCTCCTGGACATTTACAATGAGCAGTTCTTC	CAGLLDIYNEQFF
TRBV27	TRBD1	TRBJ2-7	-	TGTGCCAGCAGTAAGCTCAATAGGGACAGCCTAATTGAGCAGTACTTC	CASSKLNRDSLIEQYF
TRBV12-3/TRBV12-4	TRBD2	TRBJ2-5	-	TGTGCCAGCAGTTTTAGCGGGGGGGAGACCCAGTACTTC	CASSFSGGETQYF
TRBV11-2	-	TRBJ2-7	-	TGTGCCAGCAGCTTGGGGCCCGACCGAGAAAGGTACTTC	CASSLGPDRERYF
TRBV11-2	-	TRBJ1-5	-	TGTGCCAGCAGCTTATCACAGGGAATCGGTCAGCCCCAGCATTTT	CASSLSQGIGQPQHF
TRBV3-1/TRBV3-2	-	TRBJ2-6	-	TGTGCCAGCAGCCAAGTGGAGCGGTTCTCTGGGGCCAACGTCCTGACTTTC	CASSQVERFSGANVLTF